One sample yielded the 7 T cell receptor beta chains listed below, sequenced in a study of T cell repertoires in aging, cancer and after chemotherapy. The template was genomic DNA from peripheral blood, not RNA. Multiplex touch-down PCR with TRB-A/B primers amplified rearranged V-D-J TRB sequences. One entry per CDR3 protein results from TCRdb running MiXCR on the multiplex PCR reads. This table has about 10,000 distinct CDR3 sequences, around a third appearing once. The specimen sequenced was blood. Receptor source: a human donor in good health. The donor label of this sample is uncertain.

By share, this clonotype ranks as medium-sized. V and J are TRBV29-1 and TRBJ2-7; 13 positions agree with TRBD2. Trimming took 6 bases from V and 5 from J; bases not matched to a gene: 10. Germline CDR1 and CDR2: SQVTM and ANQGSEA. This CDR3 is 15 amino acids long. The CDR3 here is CSVVRLAGGFHEQYF. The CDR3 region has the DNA TGCAGCGTCGTCCGACTAGCGGGAGGTTTTCACGAGCAGTACTTC.

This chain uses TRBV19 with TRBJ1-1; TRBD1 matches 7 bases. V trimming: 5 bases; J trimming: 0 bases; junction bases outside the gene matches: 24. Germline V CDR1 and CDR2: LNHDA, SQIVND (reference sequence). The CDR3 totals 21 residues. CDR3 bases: TGTGCCAGTAGTGCCGAGGACAGGTTTGGTCCAAGTACTCGGGTGAACACTGAAGCTTTCTTT. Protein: CASSAEDRFGPSTRVNTEAFF.

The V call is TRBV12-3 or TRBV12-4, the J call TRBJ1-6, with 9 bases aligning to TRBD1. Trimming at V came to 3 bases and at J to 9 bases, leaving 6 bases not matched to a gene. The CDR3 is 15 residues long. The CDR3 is CASSFGTGLGSPLHF. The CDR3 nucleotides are TGTGCCAGCAGTTTCGGGACAGGGTTGGGTTCACCCCTCCACTTT.

CDR3 in DNA: TGTGCCAGCTCATCCAGAGAACGGGGGGCCAGGGAGACCCAGTACTTC. Translating it yields CASSSRERGARETQYF. The gene calls are TRBV18 and TRBJ2-5, with D perhaps TRBD2 (7 bases). CDR1 is KGHSH and CDR2 is LQKENI in the germline V gene. Trimming removed 5 bases from V and 5 bases from J, with 21 bases in between. The CDR3 contains 16 residues. The variable domain in full, completed from reference TRBV18 and TRBJ2-5, reads NAGVMQNPRHLVRRRGQEARLRCSPMKGHSHVYWYRQLPEEGLKFMVYLQKENIIDESGMPKERFSAEFPKEGPSILRIQQVVRGDSAAYFCASSSRERGARETQYFGPGTRLLVL.

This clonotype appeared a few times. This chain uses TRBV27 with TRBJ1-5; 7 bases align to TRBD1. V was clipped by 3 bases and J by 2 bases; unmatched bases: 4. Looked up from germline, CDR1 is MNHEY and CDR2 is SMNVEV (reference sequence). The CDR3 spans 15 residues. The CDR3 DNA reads TGTGCCAGCAGTTTTAAGGGGGCCGGCAATCAGCCCCAGCATTTT. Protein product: CASSFKGAGNQPQHF.

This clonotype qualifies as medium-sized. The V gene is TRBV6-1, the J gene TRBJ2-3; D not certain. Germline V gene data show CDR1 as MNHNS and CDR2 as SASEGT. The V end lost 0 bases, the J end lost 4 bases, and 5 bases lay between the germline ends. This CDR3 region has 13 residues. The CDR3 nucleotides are TGTGCCAGCAGTGAAGCGTGGGCAGATACGCAGTATTTT. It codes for CASSEAWADTQYF.

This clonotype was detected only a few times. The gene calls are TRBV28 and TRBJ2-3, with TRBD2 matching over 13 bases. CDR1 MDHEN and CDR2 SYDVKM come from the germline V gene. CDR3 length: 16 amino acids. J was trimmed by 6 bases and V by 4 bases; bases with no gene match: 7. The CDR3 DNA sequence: TGTGCCAGCAGTTCCGGGACTAGCGGGGATGGGGATACGCAGTATTTT. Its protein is CASSSGTSGDGDTQYF.